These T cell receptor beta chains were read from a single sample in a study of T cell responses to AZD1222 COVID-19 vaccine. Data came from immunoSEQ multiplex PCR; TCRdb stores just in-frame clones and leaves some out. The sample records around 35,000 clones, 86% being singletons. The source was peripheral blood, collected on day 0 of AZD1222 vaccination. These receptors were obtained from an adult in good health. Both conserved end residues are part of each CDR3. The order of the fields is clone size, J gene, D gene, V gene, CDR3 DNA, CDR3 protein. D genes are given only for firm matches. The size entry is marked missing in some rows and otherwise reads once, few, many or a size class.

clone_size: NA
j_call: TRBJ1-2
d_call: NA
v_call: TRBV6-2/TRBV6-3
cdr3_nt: TGTGCCAGCAGCCCCCATGGCAGTAACTATGGCTACACCTTC
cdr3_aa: CASSPHGSNYGYTF

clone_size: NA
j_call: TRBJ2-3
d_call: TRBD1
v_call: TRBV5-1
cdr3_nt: TGCGCCAGCATGACAGGGACAGGGTCAGATACGCAGTATTTT
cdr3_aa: CASMTGTGSDTQYF

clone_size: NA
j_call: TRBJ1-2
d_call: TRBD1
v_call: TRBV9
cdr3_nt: TGTGCCAGCAGCGTAGATGGACAGGGGGTTTATGGCTACACCTTC
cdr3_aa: CASSVDGQGVYGYTF

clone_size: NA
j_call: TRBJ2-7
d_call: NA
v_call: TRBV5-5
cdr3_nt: TGTGCCAGCAGCTTGGGTGGATTATACGAGCAGTACTTC
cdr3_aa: CASSLGGLYEQYF

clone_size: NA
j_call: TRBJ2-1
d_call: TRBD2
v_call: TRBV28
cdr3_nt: TGTGCCAGCAGTTTCACTAGCGGGGGGGCGATTCGCAATGAGCAGTTCTTC
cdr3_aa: CASSFTSGGAIRNEQFF

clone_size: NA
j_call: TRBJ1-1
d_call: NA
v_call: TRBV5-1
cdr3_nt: TGCGCCAGCAGCTTGACACCGGGGGCAACTGAAGCTTTCTTT
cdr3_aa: CASSLTPGATEAFF

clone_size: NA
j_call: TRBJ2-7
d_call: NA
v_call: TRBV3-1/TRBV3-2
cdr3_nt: TGTGCCAGCAGCCAAGCCTTTCCCGAGCAGTACTTC
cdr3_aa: CASSQAFPEQYF

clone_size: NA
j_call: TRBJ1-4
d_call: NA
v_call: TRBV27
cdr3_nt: TGTGCCAGCAGTCCCCGGGACGGAACAACTAATGAAAAACTGTTTTTT
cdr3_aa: CASSPRDGTTNEKLFF

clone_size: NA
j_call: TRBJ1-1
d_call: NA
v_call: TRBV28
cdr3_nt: TGTGCCAGCAGCGTCGGTACGGACTACACTGAAGCTTTCTTT
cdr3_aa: CASSVGTDYTEAFF

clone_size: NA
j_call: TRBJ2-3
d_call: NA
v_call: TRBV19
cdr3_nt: TGTGCCAGTACCCCTGGGGGTAGGAGCACCACAGATACGCAGTATTTT
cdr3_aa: CASTPGGRSTTDTQYF

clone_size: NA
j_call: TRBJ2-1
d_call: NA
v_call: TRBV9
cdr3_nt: TGTGCCAGCAGCGCCGGTCGAGGCTCCTACAATGAGCAGTTCTTC
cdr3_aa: CASSAGRGSYNEQFF

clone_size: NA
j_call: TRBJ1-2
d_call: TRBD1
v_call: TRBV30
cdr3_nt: TGTGCCTGGACCTCAAGACAGGGAGAAAGTGGCTACACCTTC
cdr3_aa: CAWTSRQGESGYTF

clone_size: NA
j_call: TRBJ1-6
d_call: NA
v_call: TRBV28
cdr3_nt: TGTGCCAGCAGTCGGGTTTCAAATAATTCACCCCTCCACTTT
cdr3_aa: CASSRVSNNSPLHF

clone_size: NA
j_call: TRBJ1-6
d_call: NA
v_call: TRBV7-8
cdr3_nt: TGTGCCAGCAGCTCGGCCCCGAAGGAGTCACCCCTCCACTTT
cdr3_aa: CASSSAPKESPLHF

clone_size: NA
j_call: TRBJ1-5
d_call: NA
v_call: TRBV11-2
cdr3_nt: TGTGCCAGCAGCTCCCAGACAGAGCAGCCCCAGCATTTT
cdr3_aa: CASSSQTEQPQHF

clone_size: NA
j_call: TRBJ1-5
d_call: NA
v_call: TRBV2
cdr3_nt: TGTGCCAGCAGTGAAGCGCGTGAACAGCCCCAGCATTTT
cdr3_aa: CASSEAREQPQHF

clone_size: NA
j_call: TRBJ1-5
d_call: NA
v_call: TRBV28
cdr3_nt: TGTGCCAGCAGCTCCGGGCAGGGCAATCAGCCCCAGCATTTT
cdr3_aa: CASSSGQGNQPQHF

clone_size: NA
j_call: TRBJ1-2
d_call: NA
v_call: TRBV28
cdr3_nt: TGTGCCAGCAGTTTCCCTGGACCCGACCATGGCTACACCTTC
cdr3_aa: CASSFPGPDHGYTF

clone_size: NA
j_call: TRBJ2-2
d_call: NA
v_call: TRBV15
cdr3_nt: TGTGCCACCTCAGCAGAGGCGTACAGGGAGCTGTTTTTT
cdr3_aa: CATSAEAYRELFF

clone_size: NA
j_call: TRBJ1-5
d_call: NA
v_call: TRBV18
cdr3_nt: TGTGCCAGCTCACCATTTCAGGAAAATCCGCCCCAGCATTTT
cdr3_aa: CASSPFQENPPQHF

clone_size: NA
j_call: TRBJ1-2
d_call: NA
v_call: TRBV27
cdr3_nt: TGTGCCAGCGGGGGGGCCCGAGCTAACTATGGCTACACCTTC
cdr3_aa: CASGGARANYGYTF

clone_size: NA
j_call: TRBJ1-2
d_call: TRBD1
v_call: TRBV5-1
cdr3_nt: TGCGCCAGCAGCTCAAGACAGGGGGCGCAGGGCTACACCTTC
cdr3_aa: CASSSRQGAQGYTF

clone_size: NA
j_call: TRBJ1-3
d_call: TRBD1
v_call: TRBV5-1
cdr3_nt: TGCGCCAGCAGCTTGGAAGGGACAGGGTCCCCTGGAAACACCATATATTTT
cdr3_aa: CASSLEGTGSPGNTIYF

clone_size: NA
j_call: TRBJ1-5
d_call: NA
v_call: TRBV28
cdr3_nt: TGTGCCAGCACCCCCGTTAGCCAGGCTACCTATCAGCCCCAGCATTTT
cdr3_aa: CASTPVSQATYQPQHF

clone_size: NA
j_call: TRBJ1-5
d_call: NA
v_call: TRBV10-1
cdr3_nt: TGCGCCAGCAGGAGCCCCAATCAGCCCCAGCATTTT
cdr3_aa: CASRSPNQPQHF

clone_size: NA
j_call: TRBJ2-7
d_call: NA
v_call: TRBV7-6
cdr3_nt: TGTGCCAGCAGTGTGGGGAGCTACGAGCAGTACTTC
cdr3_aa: CASSVGSYEQYF

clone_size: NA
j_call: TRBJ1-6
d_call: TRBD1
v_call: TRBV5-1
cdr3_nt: TGCGCCAGCAGCGCGGGACAGGGGAATTCACCCCTCCACTTT
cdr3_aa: CASSAGQGNSPLHF

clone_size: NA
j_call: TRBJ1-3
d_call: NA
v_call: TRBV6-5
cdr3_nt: TGTGCCAGCAGTTCGACGGACACGGCCAGAAACACCATATATTTT
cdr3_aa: CASSSTDTARNTIYF

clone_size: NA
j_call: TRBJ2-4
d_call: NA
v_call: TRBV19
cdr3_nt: TGTGCCAGTAGTATAGTTCCAGGGTACGACATTCAGTACTTC
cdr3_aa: CASSIVPGYDIQYF

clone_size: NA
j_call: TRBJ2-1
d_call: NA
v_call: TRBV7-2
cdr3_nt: TGTGCCAGCAGCTTAAATGGAGGGCCCAATGAGCAGTTCTTC
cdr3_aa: CASSLNGGPNEQFF

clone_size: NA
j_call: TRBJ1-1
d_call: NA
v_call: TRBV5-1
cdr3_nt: TGCGCCAGCAGCTTGGGTGGACCAACTGAAGCTTTCTTT
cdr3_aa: CASSLGGPTEAFF

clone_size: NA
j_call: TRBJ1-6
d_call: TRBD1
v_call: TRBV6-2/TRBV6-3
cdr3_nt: TGTGCCAGCAGTAGACAGGGGGAAAATTCACCCCTCCACTTT
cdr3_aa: CASSRQGENSPLHF

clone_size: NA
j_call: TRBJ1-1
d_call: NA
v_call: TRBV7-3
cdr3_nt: TGTGCCAGCAGCTTAAATTACCTTGAGGACACTGAAGCTTTCTTT
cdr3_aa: CASSLNYLEDTEAFF

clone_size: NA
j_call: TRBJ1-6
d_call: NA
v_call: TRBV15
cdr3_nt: TGTGCCACCAGCAGCCACTGGGGGGTAGGAAATTCACCCCTCCACTTT
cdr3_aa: CATSSHWGVGNSPLHF

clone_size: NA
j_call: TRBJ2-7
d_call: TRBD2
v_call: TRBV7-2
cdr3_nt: TGTGCCAGCGGAGCGGGACGGAGCTACGAGCAGTACTTC
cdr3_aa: CASGAGRSYEQYF

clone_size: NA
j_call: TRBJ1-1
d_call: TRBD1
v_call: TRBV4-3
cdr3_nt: TGCGCCAGCAGCCAAGCTCACAGGGGCACTGAAGCTTTCTTT
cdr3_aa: CASSQAHRGTEAFF

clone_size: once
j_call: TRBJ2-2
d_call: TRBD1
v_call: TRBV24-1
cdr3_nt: TGTGCCACTAAAGACAGGGTGAACACCGGGGAGCTGTTTTTT
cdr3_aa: CATKDRVNTGELFF

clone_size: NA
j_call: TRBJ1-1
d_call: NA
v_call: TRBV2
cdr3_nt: TGTGCCAGCAACAGGGCCACTGAAGCTTTCTTT
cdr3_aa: CASNRATEAFF

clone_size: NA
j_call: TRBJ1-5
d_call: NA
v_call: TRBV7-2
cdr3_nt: TGTGCCAGCAGCCGCTGGGGGGATCAGCCCCAGCATTTT
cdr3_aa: CASSRWGDQPQHF

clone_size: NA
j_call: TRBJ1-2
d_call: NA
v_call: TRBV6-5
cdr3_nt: TGTGCCAGCAGTTCCAACGACGCTGGCAGTAACTATGGCTACACCTTC
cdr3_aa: CASSSNDAGSNYGYTF

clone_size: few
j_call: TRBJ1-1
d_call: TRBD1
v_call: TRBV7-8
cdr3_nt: TGTGCCAGCAGCCCTAGACAGGGGGCTTCGATGAACACTGAAGCTTTCTTT
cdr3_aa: CASSPRQGASMNTEAFF

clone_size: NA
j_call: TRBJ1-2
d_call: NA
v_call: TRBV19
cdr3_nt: TGTGCCAGTACTCCCAACGGGGGGGTTCACTATGGCTACACCTTC
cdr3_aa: CASTPNGGVHYGYTF

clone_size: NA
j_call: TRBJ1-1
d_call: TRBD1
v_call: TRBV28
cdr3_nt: TGTGCCAGCAGTTTTGACAGGGGAAACACTGAAGCTTTCTTT
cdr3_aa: CASSFDRGNTEAFF

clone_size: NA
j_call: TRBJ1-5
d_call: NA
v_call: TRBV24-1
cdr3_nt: TGTGCCACCAGTGACTCAAACGGACAGCGGAGATCGGGGAGCAATCAGCCCCAGCATTTT
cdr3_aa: CATSDSNGQRRSGSNQPQHF

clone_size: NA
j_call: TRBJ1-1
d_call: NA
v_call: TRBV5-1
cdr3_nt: TGCGCCAGCAGCCTGGGGACATTTACTGAAGCTTTCTTT
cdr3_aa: CASSLGTFTEAFF

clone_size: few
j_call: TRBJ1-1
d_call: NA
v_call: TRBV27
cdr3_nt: TGTGCCAGCAGTTTACTGTCCATGAACACTGAAGCTTTCTTT
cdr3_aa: CASSLLSMNTEAFF

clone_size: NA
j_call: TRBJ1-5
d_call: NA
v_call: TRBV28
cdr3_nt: TGTGCCAGCCGATACCGGGGTCGCAATCAGCCCCAGCATTTT
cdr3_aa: CASRYRGRNQPQHF

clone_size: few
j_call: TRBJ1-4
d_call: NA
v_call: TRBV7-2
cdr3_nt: TGTGCCAGCAGCTCGAACCAGGGTCCGGAAAAACTGTTTTTT
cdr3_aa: CASSSNQGPEKLFF

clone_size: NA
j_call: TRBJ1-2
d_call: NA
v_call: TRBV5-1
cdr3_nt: TGCGCCAGCAGCCCGACGGGTGCCGATGGCTACACCTTC
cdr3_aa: CASSPTGADGYTF

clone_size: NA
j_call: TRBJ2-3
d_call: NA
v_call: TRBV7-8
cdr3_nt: TGTGCCAGCAGCTTAGCGCGGGGCCTCTCCACAGATACGCAGTATTTT
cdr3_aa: CASSLARGLSTDTQYF

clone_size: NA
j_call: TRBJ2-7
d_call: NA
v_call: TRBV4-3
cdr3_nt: TGCGCCAGCAGCCAAGCTTTTAGGCAAAGCTACGAGCAGTACTTC
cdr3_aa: CASSQAFRQSYEQYF

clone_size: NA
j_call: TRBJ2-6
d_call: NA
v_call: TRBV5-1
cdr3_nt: TGCGCCAGCAGCCCCGGCCAATACTCTGGGGCCAACGTCCTGACTTTC
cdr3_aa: CASSPGQYSGANVLTF

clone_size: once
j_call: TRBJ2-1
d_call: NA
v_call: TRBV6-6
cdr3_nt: TGTGCCAGCACCCTCACCCGCGGGAATGAGCAGTTCTTC
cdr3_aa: CASTLTRGNEQFF

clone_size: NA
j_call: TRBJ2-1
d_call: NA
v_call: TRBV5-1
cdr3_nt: TGCGCCAGCAGCTTTCAGGGGGAGCAGTTCTTC
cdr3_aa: CASSFQGEQFF

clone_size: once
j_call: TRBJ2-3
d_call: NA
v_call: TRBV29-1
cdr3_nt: TGCAGCGTAGCAGGGGGGGCCAAGGATACGCAGTATTTT
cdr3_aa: CSVAGGAKDTQYF

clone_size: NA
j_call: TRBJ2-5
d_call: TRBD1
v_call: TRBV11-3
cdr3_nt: TGTGCCAGCAGCCCAACAGGGGGAAGTCAAGAGACCCAGTACTTC
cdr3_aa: CASSPTGGSQETQYF

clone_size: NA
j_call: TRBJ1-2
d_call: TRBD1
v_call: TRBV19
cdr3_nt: TGTGCCAGCCCATATCCGGGACAGGAAAACTATGGCTACACCTTC
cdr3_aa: CASPYPGQENYGYTF

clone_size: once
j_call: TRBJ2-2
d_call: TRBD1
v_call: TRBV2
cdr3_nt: TGTGCCAGCACCCAGGGGGCCGCGAACACCGGGGAGCTGTTTTTT
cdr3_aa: CASTQGAANTGELFF

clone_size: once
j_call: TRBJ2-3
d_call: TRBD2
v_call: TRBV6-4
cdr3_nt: TGTGCCAGCAGTGAGACTAGCGGGGGCACAGATACGCAGTATTTT
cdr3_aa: CASSETSGGTDTQYF

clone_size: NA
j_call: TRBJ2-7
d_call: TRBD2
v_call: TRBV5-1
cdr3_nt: TGCGCCAGCGGTACCGGGACTAGCGAGGGCGAGCAGTACTTC
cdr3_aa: CASGTGTSEGEQYF